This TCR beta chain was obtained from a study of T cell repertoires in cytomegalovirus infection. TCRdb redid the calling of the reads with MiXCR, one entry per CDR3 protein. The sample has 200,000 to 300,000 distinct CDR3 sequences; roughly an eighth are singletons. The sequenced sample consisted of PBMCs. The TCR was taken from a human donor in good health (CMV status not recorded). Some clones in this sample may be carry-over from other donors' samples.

CDR3 in amino acids: CASRREDRGRETQYF. The CDR3 DNA sequence: TGTGCCAGCAGACGAGAAGACAGGGGGAGAGAGACCCAGTACTTC. This chain joins TRBV7-9 and TRBJ2-5; TRBD1 agrees at 9 bases. This CDR3 spans 15 amino acids. Trimming removed 6 bases from V and 4 bases from J; junction bases left unmatched: 9. Germline loops: CDR1 SEHNR, CDR2 FQNEAQ (reference sequence).